Sequencing of this TCR beta chain was carried out in a study of T cell changes during pregnancy in multiple sclerosis. Looked up from germline, CDR1 is KGHSH and CDR2 is LQKENI. The CDR3 sequence is 17 residues long. Deletions cut 1 base from V and 3 bases from J, with 19 bases between. The method was immunoSEQ multiplex PCR; TCRdb's version includes in-frame clones alone and lacks a portion of them. This table has tens of thousands of clones, roughly 90% appearing once. V and J are TRBV18 and TRBJ2-7, with unresolved D. The source material was peripheral blood, sampled in the first trimester of pregnancy. The TCR originated in a female donor in good health, enrolled as a control in a pregnancy study. The CDR3 region has the DNA TGTGCCAGCTCACCACTGATTCCCGGTAGGAGAGACTACGAGCAGTACTTC. Translated, it gives CASSPLIPGRRDYEQYF.